This T cell receptor (beta chain) is drawn from a study of blood T cell repertoires in COVID-19. Original analysis: Amplifying reference gene primers gave estimates of nucleated cell counts. Measured with immunoSEQ multiplex PCR; TCRdb has only the in-frame clones, and not every one. The V and J calls and clone size were taken over from that table, and D and trimming were inferred from the DNA. The sample holds about 220,000 clones, roughly four fifths seen once. There are 15 residues in the CDR3. The germline V gene encodes CDR1 LNHDA and CDR2 SQIVND (reference sequence). V lost 4 bases, J lost 4 bases, and 7 bases stayed unmatched. Donors in Cohort 3 counted as recovered after two negative PCRs, clearance, or symptom resolution.

The clonotype originates from an older woman who had recovered from COVID-19. The gene calls are TRBV19 and TRBJ2-3, with 8 bases aligning to TRBD1. Sequencing used PBMCs or T cells enriched from blood (not recorded which). The CDR3 here is CASSTTRTGSDTQYF. CDR3 DNA: TGTGCCAGTAGTACGACTAGGACAGGGTCAGATACGCAGTATTTT.